This T cell receptor beta chain was identified in a study of CD8 T cells in Susac syndrome. V was pared by 4 bases and J by 0 bases, with 13 bases between. Germline CDR1 and CDR2: SQVTM and ANQGSEA. The CDR3 contains 14 residues. Sequencing of TCR beta was undertaken in CD8+ and CD4+ T cells derived from blood. Purification of the CD8+ and CD4+ T cells relied on negative isolation, and TEMRA cells underwent FACS enrichment. Reverse transcription of roughly 0.45 to 1 ug RNA was performed with random hexamers. One entry per CDR3 protein results from TCRdb running MiXCR on the immunoSEQ multiplex PCR reads. Of a few hundred thousand distinct CDR3 sequences in the sample, 95% were seen once.

The gene calls are TRBV29-1 and TRBJ2-7; possibly TRBD2 for D (6 bases). The TCR was taken from a human donor with multiple sclerosis. The sample taken for sequencing was CD4+ T cells from PBMCs. CDR3 coding DNA: TGCAGCGTTGTAATCATCGGGGGCTCCTACGAGCAGTACTTC. Translation gives CSVVIIGGSYEQYF.